This entry concerns a single TCR beta chain. The table lists this clonotype with many counts. Its antigen has not been determined. One base away there is no much larger clone; base qualities are not given. These data are taken from a study of T cells in Graves' hyperthyroidism and ophthalmopathy (dated by TCRdb to the late 2010s). Regarding the research as a whole: Peripheral blood was sampled at the time of initial diagnosis, prior to any treatment. TCR V-J signatures able to tell the groups apart were searched for in a discovery cohort of some 97 patients, of whom under 45 had Graves' ophthalmopathy and under 65 had stable Graves' hyperthyroidism. Prospective prediction of ophthalmopathy was tested in an independent validation cohort of 18 to 20 hyperthyroidism patients and 15 to 17 patients who later progressed to ophthalmopathy. For training and testing, the roughly 93 patients in the discovery cohort were randomly divided in a 7:3 ratio. Thyroid tissue and blood T-cell repertoires from roughly 6 Graves' hyperthyroidism patients were also compared in the study. After blood sampling, hyperthyroidism patients were treated with methimazole at a starting dose of 30 mg daily, and ophthalmopathy patients were treated with high-dose intravenous methylprednisolone. TCR Vbeta CDR3 sequencing of 135 peripheral blood samples (43 ophthalmopathy, 70 to 85 hyperthyroidism and approximately 17 progressor patients) is reported in the paper.

Amplification of TCR beta CDR3 regions was carried out from RNA transcripts. For the first round of RT-PCR on the TCR CDR3, the HTBI primer set was used together with the Qiagen OneStep RT-PCR kit. The libraries were constructed in a second round of multiplex PCR and then size-selected and purified. Sequencing of the libraries was done on an Illumina HiSeq2000 using paired-end 100 bp reads. From the authors' description of their analysis: SOAPnuke was used to process the raw data, throwing out any read that contained adapters or uncalled bases, had a mean Phred below 15, or lacked an exact constant-primer or identifier match. High-quality paired reads were merged with COPE v1.2.5, and unique nucleotide sequences were defined as clonotypes. MiTCR v1.1 was used to align clonotypes to the IMGT TRBV, TRBD and TRBJ reference segments. The analysis was restricted to V-J combinations with a frequency above 0.0001, which together covered 99.2% of the repertoires. The TCS score was defined as F50 (clonal expansion) divided by E x V (chaos), with BLOSUM62-based TCRdist calculated between CDR3 peptides within each V-J. Welch's t-statistics and random forest reduced 514 V-J features to 10 to 15, which were used in a naive Bayes classifier (R e1071). Using fastp at Q25 and MiXCR, TCRdb reprocessed the public reads and kept productive beta chains. Rows with one shared CDR3 protein collapse into an entry with the most common genes and DNA. The V and J calls follow TCRdb's processing rather than the paper's. In this sample the table shows a few hundred thousand distinct CDR3 sequences, more than 15% of which occur a single time. The ten largest clones add up to under 8% of the sample.

A patient counted as having stable Graves' hyperthyroidism if no progression to ophthalmopathy occurred over 18 months of follow-up. Hyperthyroidism patients were newly diagnosed, with disease duration under 2 months, and aged 18 to 65 years. The study excluded patients with uncontrolled infections, other autoimmune diseases, pregnancy or lactation. Diagnoses relied on clinical symptoms, serum thyroxine and TRAb, thyroid ultrasound and orbital computed tomography. PBMCs were isolated from about 10 ml of fresh peripheral blood by Ficoll-Paque density gradient centrifugation. Trizol reagent was used to extract total RNA, and RNA quality was then checked on an Agilent 2100 Bioanalyzer. Broader findings and caveats from the paper: A model built on a 13 V-J signature distinguished ophthalmopathy from stable hyperthyroidism, reaching roughly 88% sensitivity and 81.08% specificity in cross-validation and 80%/75% in testing. Most expanded thyroid clonotypes (frequency above 0.001) were also detected in blood, a finding suggesting that blood repertoires may reflect thyroid immune responses. In validation, the model predicted progression to ophthalmopathy with roughly 70% sensitivity and approximately 72% specificity, a median of approximately 6.7 months before onset. No statistical method was used to set the sample size in advance, and investigators knew the group allocation.

The CDR3 has 16 amino acids, counting the end cysteine and phenylalanine. Of the read, only the CDR3 DNA is kept; its 48 bases are in frame from base 1. CDR1 SQVTM and CDR2 ANQGSEA were looked up in the germline V gene. The germline ends are 22 bases apart after V is trimmed by 8 bases and J by 1 base. The source of this sequence is a woman between 25 and 40 years old with Graves' hyperthyroidism. The V gene is TRBV29-1 and the J gene is TRBJ2-3, with the D gene too uncertain to name. Sequences were obtained from blood. This receptor has the CDR3 CSTPPNMIEGTDTQYF. The sequence in DNA is TGCAGCACCCCCCCCAACATGATTGAGGGCACAGATACGCAGTATTTT.